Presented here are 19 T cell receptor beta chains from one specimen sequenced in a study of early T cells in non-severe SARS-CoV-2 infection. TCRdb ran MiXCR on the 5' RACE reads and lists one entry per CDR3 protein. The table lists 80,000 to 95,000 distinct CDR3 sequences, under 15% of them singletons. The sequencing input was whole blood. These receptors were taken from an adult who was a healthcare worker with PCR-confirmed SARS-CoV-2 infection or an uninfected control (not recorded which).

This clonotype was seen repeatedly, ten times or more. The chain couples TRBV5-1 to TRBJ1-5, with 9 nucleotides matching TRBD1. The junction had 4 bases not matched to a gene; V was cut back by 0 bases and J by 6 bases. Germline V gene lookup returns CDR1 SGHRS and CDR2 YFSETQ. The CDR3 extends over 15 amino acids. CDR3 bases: TGCGCCAGCAGCTTGGAGGGACAGGGAAGTCAGCCCCAGCATTTT. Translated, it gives CASSLEGQGSQPQHF.

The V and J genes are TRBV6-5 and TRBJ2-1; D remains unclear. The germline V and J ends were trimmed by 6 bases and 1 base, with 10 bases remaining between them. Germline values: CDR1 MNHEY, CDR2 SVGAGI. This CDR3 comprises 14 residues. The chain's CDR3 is CASRIVGSYNEQFF. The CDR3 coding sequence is TGTGCCAGCAGGATAGTTGGGTCCTACAATGAGCAGTTCTTC.

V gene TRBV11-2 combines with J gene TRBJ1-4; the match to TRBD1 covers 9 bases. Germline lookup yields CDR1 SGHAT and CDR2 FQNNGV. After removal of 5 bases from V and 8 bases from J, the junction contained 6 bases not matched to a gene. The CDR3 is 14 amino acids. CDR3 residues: CASSLGQGGEKLFF. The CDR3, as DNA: TGTGCCAGCAGCCTGGGACAGGGCGGCGAAAAACTGTTTTTT.

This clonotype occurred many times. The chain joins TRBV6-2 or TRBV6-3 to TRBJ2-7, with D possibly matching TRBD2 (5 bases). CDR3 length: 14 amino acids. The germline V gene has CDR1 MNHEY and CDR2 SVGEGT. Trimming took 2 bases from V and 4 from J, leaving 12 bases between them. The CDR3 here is CASSYRTSRYEQYV. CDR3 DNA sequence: TGTGCCAGCAGTTACAGAACTAGTCGGTACGAGCAGTACGTC.

This CDR3 reads CASSPNGPTSTDTQYF. CDR3 nucleotide sequence: TGTGCCAGCTCACCGAACGGGCCTACTAGCACAGATACGCAGTATTTT. The V call is TRBV18, the J call TRBJ2-3, with no clear D. Trimming took 3 bases from V and 0 from J, leaving 13 bases between them. Looked up from germline, CDR1 is KGHSH and CDR2 is LQKENI. The CDR3 spans 16 residues.

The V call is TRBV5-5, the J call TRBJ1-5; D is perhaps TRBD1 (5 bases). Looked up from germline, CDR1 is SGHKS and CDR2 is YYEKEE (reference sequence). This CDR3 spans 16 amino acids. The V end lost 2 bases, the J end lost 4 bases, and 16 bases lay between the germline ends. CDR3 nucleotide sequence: TGTGCCAGCAGCTTTGGCTTTGGCAGGGCGAATCAGCCCCAGCATTTT. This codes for CASSFGFGRANQPQHF.

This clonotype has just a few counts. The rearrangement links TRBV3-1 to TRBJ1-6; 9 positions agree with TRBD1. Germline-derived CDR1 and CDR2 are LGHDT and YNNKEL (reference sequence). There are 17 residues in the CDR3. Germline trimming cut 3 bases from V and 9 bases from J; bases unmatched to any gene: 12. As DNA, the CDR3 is TGTGCCAGCAGCCATCAACAGGGGGCTGGGCGGAGTTCACCCCTCCACTTT. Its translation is CASSHQQGAGRSSPLHF.

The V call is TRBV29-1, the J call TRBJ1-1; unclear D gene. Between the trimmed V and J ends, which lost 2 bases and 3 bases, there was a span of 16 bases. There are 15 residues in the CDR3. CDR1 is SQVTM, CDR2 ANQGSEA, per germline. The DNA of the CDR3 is TGCAGCGTTGAAATCTTTAGGACGTGGGACACTGAAGCTTTCTTT. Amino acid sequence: CSVEIFRTWDTEAFF.

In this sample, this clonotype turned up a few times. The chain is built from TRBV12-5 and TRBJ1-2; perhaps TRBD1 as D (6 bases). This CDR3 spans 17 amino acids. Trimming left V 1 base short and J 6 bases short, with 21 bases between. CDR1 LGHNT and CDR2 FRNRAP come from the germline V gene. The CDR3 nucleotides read TGTGCTAGTGGTTTGGCCCCGATCGGGGGGCTTCGGAATGGCTACACCTTC. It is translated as CASGLAPIGGLRNGYTF. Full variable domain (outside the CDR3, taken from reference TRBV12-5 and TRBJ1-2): DARVTQTPRHKVTEMGQEVTMRCQPILGHNTVFWYRQTMMQGLELLAYFRNRAPLDDSGMPKDRFSAEMPDATLATLKIQPSEPRDSAVYFCASGLAPIGGLRNGYTFGSGTRLTVV.

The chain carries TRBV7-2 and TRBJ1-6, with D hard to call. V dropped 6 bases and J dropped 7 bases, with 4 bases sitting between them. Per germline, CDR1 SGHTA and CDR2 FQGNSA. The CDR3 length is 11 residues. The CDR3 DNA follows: TGTGCCAGCAGTAAGAATTCACCCCTCCACTTT. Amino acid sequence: CASSKNSPLHF.

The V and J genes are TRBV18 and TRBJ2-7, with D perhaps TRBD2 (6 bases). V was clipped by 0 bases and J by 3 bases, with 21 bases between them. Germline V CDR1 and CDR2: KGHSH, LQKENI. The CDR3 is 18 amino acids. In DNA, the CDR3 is TGTGCCAGCTCACCACCACGCCCCGGGGGACGGCCTCGCTACGAGCAGTACTTC. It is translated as CASSPPRPGGRPRYEQYF. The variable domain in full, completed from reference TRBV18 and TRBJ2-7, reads NAGVMQNPRHLVRRRGQEARLRCSPMKGHSHVYWYRQLPEEGLKFMVYLQKENIIDESGMPKERFSAEFPKEGPSILRIQQVVRGDSAAYFCASSPPRPGGRPRYEQYFGPGTRLTVT.

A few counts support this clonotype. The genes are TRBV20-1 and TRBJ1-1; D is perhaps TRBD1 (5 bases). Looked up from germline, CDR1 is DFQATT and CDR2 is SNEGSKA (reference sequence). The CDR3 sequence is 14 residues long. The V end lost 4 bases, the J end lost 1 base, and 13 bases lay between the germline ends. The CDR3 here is CSAKPPGPNTEAFF. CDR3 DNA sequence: TGCAGTGCTAAACCGCCGGGGCCGAACACTGAAGCTTTCTTT.

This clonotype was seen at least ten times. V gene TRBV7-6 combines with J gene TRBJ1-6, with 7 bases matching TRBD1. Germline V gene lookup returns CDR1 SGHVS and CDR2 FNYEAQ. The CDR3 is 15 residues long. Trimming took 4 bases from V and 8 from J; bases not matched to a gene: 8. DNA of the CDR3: TGTGCCAGCAGCTGGGGGTCGGGGACAGATTCACCCCTCCACTTT. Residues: CASSWGSGTDSPLHF.

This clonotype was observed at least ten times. CDR3 loop: CASSLEARYNEQFF. CDR3 DNA sequence: TGCGCCAGCAGCTTGGAGGCCCGCTACAATGAGCAGTTCTTC. The rearrangement links TRBV5-1 to TRBJ2-1; D remains ambiguous. Trimming stripped 0 bases from V and 3 bases from J, with 7 bases between. Germline V gene lookup returns CDR1 SGHRS and CDR2 YFSETQ. CDR3 length: 14 residues.

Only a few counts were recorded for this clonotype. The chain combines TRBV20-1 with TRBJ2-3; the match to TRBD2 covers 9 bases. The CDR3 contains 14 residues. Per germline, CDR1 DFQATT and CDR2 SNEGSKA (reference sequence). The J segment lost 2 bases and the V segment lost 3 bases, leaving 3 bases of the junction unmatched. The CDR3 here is CSARGTSPTDTQYF. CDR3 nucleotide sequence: TGCAGTGCTAGGGGGACTAGCCCCACAGATACGCAGTATTTT.

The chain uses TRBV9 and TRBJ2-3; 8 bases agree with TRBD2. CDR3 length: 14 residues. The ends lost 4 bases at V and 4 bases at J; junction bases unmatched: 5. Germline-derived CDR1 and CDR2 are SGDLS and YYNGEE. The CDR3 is CASSIRGGADTQYF. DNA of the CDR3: TGTGCCAGCAGCATACGGGGGGGAGCAGATACGCAGTATTTT. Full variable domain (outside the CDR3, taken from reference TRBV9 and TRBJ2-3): DSGVTQTPKHLITATGQRVTLRCSPRSGDLSVYWYQQSLDQGLQFLIQYYNGEERAKGNILERFSAQQFPDLHSELNLSSLELGDSALYFCASSIRGGADTQYFGPGTRLTVL.

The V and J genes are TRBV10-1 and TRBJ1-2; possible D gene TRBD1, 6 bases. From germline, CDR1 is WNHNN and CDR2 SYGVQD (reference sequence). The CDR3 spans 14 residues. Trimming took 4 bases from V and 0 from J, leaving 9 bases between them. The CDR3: CASSVRGANYGYTF. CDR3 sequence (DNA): TGCGCCAGCAGTGTAAGGGGGGCTAACTATGGCTACACCTTC.

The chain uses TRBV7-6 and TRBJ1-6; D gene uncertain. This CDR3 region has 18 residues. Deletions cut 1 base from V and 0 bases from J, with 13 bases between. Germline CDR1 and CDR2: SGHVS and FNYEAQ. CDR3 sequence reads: CASSLVSGISSYNSPLHF. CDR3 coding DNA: TGTGCCAGCAGCTTAGTGTCGGGGATAAGCTCCTATAATTCACCCCTCCACTTT.

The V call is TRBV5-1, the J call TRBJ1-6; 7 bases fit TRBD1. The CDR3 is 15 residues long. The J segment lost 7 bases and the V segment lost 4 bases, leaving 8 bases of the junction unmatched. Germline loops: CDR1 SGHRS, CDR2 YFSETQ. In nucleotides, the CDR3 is TGCGCCAGCAGCGGGAGACAGGGCCAAAATTCACCCCTCCACTTT. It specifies CASSGRQGQNSPLHF.